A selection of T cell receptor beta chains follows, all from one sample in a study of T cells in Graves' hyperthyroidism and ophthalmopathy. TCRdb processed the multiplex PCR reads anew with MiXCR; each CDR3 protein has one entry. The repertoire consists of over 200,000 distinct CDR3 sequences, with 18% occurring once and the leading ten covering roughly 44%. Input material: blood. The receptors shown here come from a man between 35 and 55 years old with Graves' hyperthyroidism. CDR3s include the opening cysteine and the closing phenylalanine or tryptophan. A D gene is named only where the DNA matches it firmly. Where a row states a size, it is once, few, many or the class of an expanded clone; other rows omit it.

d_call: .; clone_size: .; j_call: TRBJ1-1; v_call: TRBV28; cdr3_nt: TGTGCCAGCAGTCCACTTGTAACAGAAGTGAACACTGAAGCTTTCTTT; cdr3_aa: CASSPLVTEVNTEAFF
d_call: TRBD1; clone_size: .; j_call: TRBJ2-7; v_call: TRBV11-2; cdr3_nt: TGTGCCAGCATCCTTCACTCCCCGGGACAGGTCGCCTACGAGCAGTACTTC; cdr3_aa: CASILHSPGQVAYEQYF
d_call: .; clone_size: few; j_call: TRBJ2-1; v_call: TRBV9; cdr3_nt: TGTGCCAGCAGCGGCCGCGGGGACAATGAGCAGTTCTTC; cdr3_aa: CASSGRGDNEQFF
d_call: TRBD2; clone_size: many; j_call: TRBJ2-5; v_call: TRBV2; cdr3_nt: TGTGCCAGCAGTCACTACCCTAGGGTAGCGGGGGTACAAGAGACCCAGTACTTC; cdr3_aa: CASSHYPRVAGVQETQYF
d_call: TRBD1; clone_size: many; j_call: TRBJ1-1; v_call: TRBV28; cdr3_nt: TGTGCCAGCAGTCCACGGACAGGGTTGGGCGCTTTCTTT; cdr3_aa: CASSPRTGLGAFF
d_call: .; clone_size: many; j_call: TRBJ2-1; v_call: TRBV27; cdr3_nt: TGTGCCAGCAGTTGGAAGCGGGCCTGGGATGAGCAGTTCTTC; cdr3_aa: CASSWKRAWDEQFF
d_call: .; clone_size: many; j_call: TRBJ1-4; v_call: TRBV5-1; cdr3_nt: TGCGCCAGCAGCTCAGGGGCCGGCGGTGAAAAACTGTTTTTT; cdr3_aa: CASSSGAGGEKLFF
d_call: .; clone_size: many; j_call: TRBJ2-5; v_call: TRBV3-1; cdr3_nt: TGTGCCAGCAGCCAAGATCTTGGAGGGGGGGAGACCCAGTACTTC; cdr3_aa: CASSQDLGGGETQYF
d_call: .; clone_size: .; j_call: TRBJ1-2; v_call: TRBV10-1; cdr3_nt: TGCGCCAGCAGTGAGTCTCTGGGGCAAGACTATGGCTACACCTTC; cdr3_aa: CASSESLGQDYGYTF
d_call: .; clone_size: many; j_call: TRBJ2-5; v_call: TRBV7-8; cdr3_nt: TGTGCCAGCAGCCCGAGCTCTGAGGGGACCCTTGGTACCCAGTACTTC; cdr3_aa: CASSPSSEGTLGTQYF
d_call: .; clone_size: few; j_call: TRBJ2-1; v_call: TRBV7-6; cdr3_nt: TGTGCCAGCAGCTTAGCCAGAGGGGGTAGTTCCTACAATGAGCAGTTCTTC; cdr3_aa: CASSLARGGSSYNEQFF
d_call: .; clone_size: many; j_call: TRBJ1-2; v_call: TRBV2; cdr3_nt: TGTGCCAGCACTAGGGACTATAACTATGGCTACACCTTC; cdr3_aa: CASTRDYNYGYTF
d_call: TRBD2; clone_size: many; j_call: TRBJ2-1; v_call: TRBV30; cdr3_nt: TGTGCCTGGAGTATTAGCGGGGGGGCCTACAATGAGCAGTTCTTC; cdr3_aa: CAWSISGGAYNEQFF
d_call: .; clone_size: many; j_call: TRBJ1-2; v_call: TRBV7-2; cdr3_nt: TGTGCCAGCAGCTCGTTCAAGGGTGGCTACACCTTC; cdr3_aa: CASSSFKGGYTF
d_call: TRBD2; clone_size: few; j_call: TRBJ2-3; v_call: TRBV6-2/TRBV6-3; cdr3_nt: TGTGCCAGCAGCCCTGCCAAGCGGGGCGATACGCAGTATTTT; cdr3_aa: CASSPAKRGDTQYF
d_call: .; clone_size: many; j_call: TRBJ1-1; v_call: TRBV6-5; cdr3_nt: TGTGCCAGCAGTTACGTAACGTATGGCACTGAAGCTTTCTTT; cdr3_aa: CASSYVTYGTEAFF
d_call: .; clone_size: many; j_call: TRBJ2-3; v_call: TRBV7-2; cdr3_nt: TGTGCCAGCAGCTGGCCGGCTAGGCGCACAGATACGCAGTATTTT; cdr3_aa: CASSWPARRTDTQYF
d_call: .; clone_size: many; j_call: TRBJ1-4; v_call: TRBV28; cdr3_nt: TGTGCCAGCAGTTTAGGGTCGGGGACACTCAACCAGGAAAAACTGTTTTTT; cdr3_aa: CASSLGSGTLNQEKLFF